The present T cell receptor beta chain was sequenced within a study of cytomegalovirus exposure and HLA in healthy donors. Study conclusions and caveats: TCR beta chain V- and J-gene trimming was linked, in a later analysis, to a missense variant in DCLRE1C.

The V end lost 3 bases, the J end lost 0 bases, and 10 bases lay between the germline ends. CDR3 length equals 14 residues. The germline gives CDR1 SGHRS, CDR2 YFSETQ. PCR amplification relied on 60 Vbeta primers (plus 13 Jbeta primers). The data were produced by immunoSEQ multiplex PCR, yet TCRdb's version contains in-frame clones alone and is incomplete. Here the sample spans roughly 90,000 clones, roughly 82% being singletons. Notes on this clone: Its specificity is not known.

The sample consisted of PBMCs. The chain links TRBV5-1 to TRBJ2-7; tentatively, D is TRBD1 (5 bases). The origin of this receptor is a man aged 25-40 years in good health and CMV-seropositive. CDR3 DNA sequence: TGCGCCAGCAGCTCCGACGGACACTCCTACGAGCAGTACTTC. This translates into CASSSDGHSYEQYF.